The 17 T cell receptor beta chains given below trace back to one sample, sequenced in a study of beta chain features in type 1 diabetes (dated by TCRdb to between 2017 and 2018). On the study overall, not on this receptor specifically: In all four CD4+ subsets, TCRB CDR3 length was moderately but significantly shorter in type 1 diabetes patients.

The method was the immunoSEQ multiplex PCR assay. The entire amount of isolated RNA was reverse transcribed using the High Capacity cDNA Reverse Transcription Kit, so the sequenced TCRB transcripts were expressed ones. This is the immuneACCESS table as TCRdb keeps it, with only in-frame sequences that have V and J called. A part of the clones is gone; compared with another copy, unresolved V genes explain less than half, and the rest is unexplained. For this sample the table gives 200,000 to 300,000 clones, of which about a fifth were detected only once. 0.028% of the sample belongs to the ten largest clones. Their antigens remain unidentified. Specimen: naive CD4+ T cells from blood. The cell subset or site label of this sample denotes: true naive CD4+ T cells. These TCRs come from a woman aged 40 to 55 with type 1 diabetes.

This clone was detected only a few times. The CDR3 bases are TGTGCCAGCAGCCTCGATGGAGGACAAGAGACCCAGTACTTC. Translation: CASSLDGGQETQYF. The V gene is TRBV7-2, the J gene TRBJ2-5, with a weak D call TRBD2 (5 bases). CDR1 SGHTA and CDR2 FQGNSA come from the germline V gene. The ends were cut back, 5 bases at V and 2 bases at J, with 12 bases in the middle. CDR3 length equals 14 residues.

In regard to this clone: This sample includes further DNA sequences coding for the same CDR3. The rearrangement links TRBV19 to TRBJ1-5; unclear D gene. The CDR3 sequence is 13 residues long. Trimming shortened V by 3 bases and J by 2 bases, and 5 bases separated the two germline ends. Germline CDR1 and CDR2: LNHDA and SQIVND (reference sequence). CDR3 nucleotide sequence: TGTGCCAGTAGTATGATAGGCAATCAGCCCCAGCATTTT. Its protein product is CASSMIGNQPQHF. Variable domain in full (rest from reference TRBV19 and TRBJ1-5): DGGITQSPKYLFRKEGQNVTLSCEQNLNHDAMYWYRQDPGQGLRLIYYSQIVNDFQKGDIAEGYSVSREKKESFPLTVTSAQKNPTAFYLCASSMIGNQPQHFGDGTRLSIL.

The chain couples TRBV5-4 to TRBJ2-1, with 10 bases matching TRBD2. This CDR3 has 16 amino acids. Germline CDR1 reads SGHNT; CDR2 reads YYREEE (reference sequence). Germline trimming cut 1 base from V and 1 base from J; bases unmatched to any gene: 2. The CDR3 DNA is TGTGCCAGCAGCTTGCCGGGACTAGCGTCCTACAATGAGCAGTTCTTC. Translating it yields CASSLPGLASYNEQFF.

This clone was observed a few times. This sequence joins TRBV18 and TRBJ2-7; no reliable D call. The CDR3 has 12 amino acids. Per the germline V gene, CDR1 is KGHSH and CDR2 is LQKENI. With 6 bases removed from V and 5 bases from J, the gap between germline ends came to 11 bases. CDR3 sequence (DNA): TGTGCCAGCTCTCTGTCCCCCGACGAGCAGTACTTC. It yields the protein CASSLSPDEQYF.

This clone showed up just a few times. The chain couples TRBV25-1 to TRBJ2-7; 10 bases fit TRBD2. Germline V gives CDR1 MGHDK, CDR2 SYGVNS. Trimming removed 5 bases from V and 1 base from J; junction bases left unmatched: 2. CDR3 length: 14 residues. The CDR3 here is CASSRTSGSYEQYF. The CDR3 DNA sequence: TGTGCCAGCAGTAGGACTAGCGGATCCTACGAGCAGTACTTC.

A few counts support this clone. This rearrangement joins TRBV6-6 to TRBJ1-1; 11 nucleotides agree with TRBD1. The CDR3 has 14 amino acids. Looked up from germline, CDR1 is MNHNY and CDR2 is SVGAGI (reference sequence). V was pared by 4 bases and J by 4 bases, with 2 bases of the junction left unmatched. The CDR3 bases are TGTGCCAGCAGTTTGGACAGGGGGCTCACTGAAGCTTTCTTT. It codes for CASSLDRGLTEAFF.

The genes are TRBV30 and TRBJ2-7, with TRBD1 matching over 9 bases. With 5 bases clipped from V and 3 bases from J, the junction kept 8 bases outside the gene matches. In germline, CDR1 is GTSNPN, CDR2 SVGIG (reference sequence). The CDR3 extends over 14 amino acids. The CDR3 spells CAWDPGQGLYEQYF. CDR3 DNA: TGTGCCTGGGATCCGGGACAGGGTCTCTACGAGCAGTACTTC.

This chain connects TRBV7-9 to TRBJ1-2, with 11 bases that match TRBD1. The ends lost 3 bases at V and 10 bases at J; junction bases unmatched: 1. Germline CDR1 reads SEHNR; CDR2 reads FQNEAQ (reference sequence). This CDR3 contains 12 residues. The CDR3, as DNA: TGTGCCAGCAGCTTGGGACAGGGGGTCTACACCTTC. Its translation: CASSLGQGVYTF.

In its sample, this clone was seen a few times. The genes are TRBV7-2 and TRBJ2-1; 11 bases are shared with TRBD2. The CDR3 runs 17 residues. CDR1 is SGHTA, CDR2 FQGNSA, per germline. With 0 bases clipped from V and 9 bases from J, the junction kept 10 bases outside the gene matches. Here the CDR3 DNA reads TGTGCCAGCAGCTTAGCGCTTACTAGCGGGAGTTCTAGTGAGCAGTTCTTC. It is translated as CASSLALTSGSSSEQFF.

This clone showed up just a few times. The genes are TRBV13 and TRBJ2-5; TRBD2 might be the D (6 bases). Germline assignment: CDR1 PRHDT and CDR2 FYEKMQ (reference sequence). CDR3 length equals 13 residues. Trimming removed 5 bases at V and 5 bases at J, with 12 bases between. DNA for the CDR3: TGTGCCAGCAGCCAAGGTGGAGGGGAGACCCAGTACTTC. Translated: CASSQGGGETQYF.

This clone occurred a few times. The chain joins TRBV7-9 to TRBJ2-3; D gene uncertain. The length of the CDR3 is 16 residues. Germline V lookup: CDR1 SEHNR, CDR2 FQNEAQ (reference sequence). The V and J ends lost 1 base and 0 bases respectively, with 11 bases between them. The CDR3 bases are TGTGCCAGCAGCTTAGTGGCGGCGTGGAGCACAGATACGCAGTATTTT. Protein product: CASSLVAAWSTDTQYF.

Only a few counts were recorded for this clone. V is TRBV25-1 and J is TRBJ2-6; no clear D gene. The CDR3 loop spans 13 amino acids. Germline V gives CDR1 MGHDK, CDR2 SYGVNS. The V and J ends lost 6 bases and 4 bases respectively, with 7 bases between them. CDR3 nucleotides: TGTGCCAGCAGGAGCCGGGGGGCCAACGTCCTGACTTTC. Residues: CASRSRGANVLTF.

The chain carries TRBV5-1 and TRBJ1-5, with 7 positions matching TRBD1. This CDR3 is 16 amino acids long. Germline assignment: CDR1 SGHRS and CDR2 YFSETQ. With V trimmed by 0 bases and J by 7 bases, 10 bases remained unmatched. The CDR3 spells CASSLASRDSNQPQHF. CDR3 in DNA: TGCGCCAGCAGCTTGGCCAGCCGGGACAGTAACCAGCCCCAGCATTTT.

There are a few counts of this clone. V gene TRBV7-2 combines with J gene TRBJ1-1, with a possible D match to TRBD1 (5 bases). The CDR3 totals 13 residues. The V end lost 5 bases, the J end lost 4 bases, and 11 bases lay between the germline ends. CDR1 SGHTA and CDR2 FQGNSA come from the germline V gene. CDR3 in DNA: TGTGCCAGCAGCCAGCGCGGGGGCACTGAAGCTTTCTTT. This gives the protein CASSQRGGTEAFF. Full variable domain (outside the CDR3, taken from reference TRBV7-2 and TRBJ1-1): GAGVSQSPSNKVTEKGKDVELRCDPISGHTALYWYRQSLGQGLEFLIYFQGNSAPDKSGLPSDRFSAERTGGSVSTLTIQRTQQEDSAVYLCASSQRGGTEAFFGQGTRLTVV.

This clone was observed a few times. The chain links TRBV11-3 to TRBJ2-3; 9 bases agree with TRBD2. Losses at the gene ends were 5 bases for V and 0 bases for J; bases not matched to a gene: 6. In germline, CDR1 is SGHNT, CDR2 YENEEA. This CDR3 spans 16 amino acids. CDR3 region: CASSSGLAISTDTQYF. The CDR3 coding sequence is TGTGCCAGCAGCAGCGGACTAGCGATTAGCACAGATACGCAGTATTTT.

The chain carries TRBV5-4 and TRBJ2-1, with TRBD1 identical over 8 bases. Germline-derived CDR1 and CDR2 are SGHNT and YYREEE (reference sequence). CDR3 length: 15 amino acids. J gave up 3 bases and V 3 bases, and 5 bases lay outside the gene matches. The CDR3 DNA reads as TGTGCCAGCAGCTCGACAGGGGACAGCTACAATGAGCAGTTCTTC. Amino acid sequence: CASSSTGDSYNEQFF.

With respect to this clone: Different DNA sequences within this sample yield the same CDR3. The chain combines TRBV30 with TRBJ2-7; no firm D call. The CDR3 is made up of 11 amino acids. V was clipped by 0 bases and J by 4 bases, with 4 bases between them. From germline, CDR1 is GTSNPN and CDR2 SVGIG (reference sequence). This CDR3 reads CAWSVRYEQYF. The CDR3, as DNA: TGTGCCTGGAGTGTGCGTTACGAGCAGTACTTC.